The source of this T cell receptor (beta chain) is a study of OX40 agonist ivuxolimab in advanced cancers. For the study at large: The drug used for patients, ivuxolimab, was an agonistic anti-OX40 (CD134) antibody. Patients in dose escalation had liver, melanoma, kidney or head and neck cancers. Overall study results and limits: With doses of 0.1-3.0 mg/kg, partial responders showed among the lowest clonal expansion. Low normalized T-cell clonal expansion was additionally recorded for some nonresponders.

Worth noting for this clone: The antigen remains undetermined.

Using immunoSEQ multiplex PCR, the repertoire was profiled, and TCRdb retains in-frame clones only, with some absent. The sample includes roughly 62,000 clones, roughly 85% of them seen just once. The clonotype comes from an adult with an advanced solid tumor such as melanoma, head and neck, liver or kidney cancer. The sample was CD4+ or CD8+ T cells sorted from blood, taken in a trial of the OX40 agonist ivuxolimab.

This CDR3 is CASTFDRGAYEQYF. The CDR3 DNA reads as TGTGCCAGCACCTTCGACAGGGGAGCCTACGAGCAGTACTTC. This chain links TRBV7-9 with TRBJ2-7, with 8 bases aligning to TRBD1. The CDR3 consists of 14 residues. The V gene's germline CDR1 is SEHNR and CDR2 FQNEAQ (reference sequence). V shed 7 bases and J 2 bases; nucleotides not matched to a gene: 7.